A single sample gave rise to the 26 T cell receptor beta chains below, sequenced in a study of blood T cell repertoires in COVID-19. The protocol was immunoSEQ multiplex PCR, while the TCRdb copy is restricted to in-frame clones and leaves out a portion. Of around 220,000 clones listed, around 82% are singletons. Material: peripheral blood. These receptors all come from a woman of 80 years or more with active or convalescent COVID-19.

The chain recombines TRBV19 with TRBJ1-2; the match to TRBD1 covers 9 bases. The CDR3 consists of 14 residues. CDR1 is LNHDA, CDR2 SQIVND, per germline (reference sequence). V gave up 3 bases and J gave up 8 bases; unmatched junction bases: 7. Here the CDR3 reads CASSIPGTGRGYTF. For the CDR3, the DNA is TGTGCCAGTAGTATTCCCGGGACAGGGCGCGGCTACACCTTC.

The V and J genes are TRBV4-1 and TRBJ2-3; a possible D gene is TRBD2 (5 bases). V shed 5 bases and J shed 10 bases, with 31 bases lying between them. Germline V gene lookup returns CDR1 MGHRA and CDR2 YSYEKL. This CDR3 has 18 amino acids. This CDR3 is CASSTHEIGSRVLYAQYF. CDR3 coding DNA: TGCGCCAGCAGCACGCACGAGATAGGGAGCCGGGTCTTATATGCGCAGTATTTT.

The V call is TRBV7-9, the J call TRBJ1-2; 9 bases match TRBD1. Germline CDR1 reads SEHNR; CDR2 reads FQNEAQ (reference sequence). J lost 2 bases, V lost 4 bases, and 2 bases had no gene match. CDR3 size: 14 residues. CDR3 nucleotides: TGTGCCAGCAGCTCCGGGACAGGGAACTATGGCTACACCTTC. It yields the protein CASSSGTGNYGYTF.

The chain recombines TRBV28 with TRBJ1-2; 9 bases are shared with TRBD1. The length of the CDR3 is 16 residues. Germline V CDR1 and CDR2: MDHEN, SYDVKM. The V segment lost 7 bases and the J segment 7 bases; nucleotides outside the gene matches: 16. Here the CDR3 reads CASTPWGPDRGGGYTF. The CDR3 DNA follows: TGTGCCAGCACGCCGTGGGGGCCGGACAGGGGAGGTGGCTACACCTTC.

The gene calls are TRBV18 and TRBJ2-5, with TRBD1 as a possible D gene (5 bases). Looked up from germline, CDR1 is KGHSH and CDR2 is LQKENI. Trimming pared 3 bases from V and 1 base from J, leaving 12 bases between. The CDR3 spans 15 residues. The CDR3, as DNA: TGTGCCAGCTCACCCCGCAGGGATCTCCAAGAGACCCAGTACTTC. It codes for CASSPRRDLQETQYF.

The chain is built from TRBV28 and TRBJ2-5; possibly TRBD2 for D (6 bases). Trimming left V 5 bases short and J 5 bases short, with 15 bases between. Germline-derived CDR1 and CDR2 are MDHEN and SYDVKM. The CDR3 runs 14 residues. CDR3 sequence (DNA): TGTGCCAGCAGTGGGAGGACGCTGCGGGAGACCCAGTACTTC. Translation: CASSGRTLRETQYF.

This sequence joins TRBV7-6 and TRBJ2-7, with TRBD1 matching 10 bases. The CDR3 has 15 amino acids. Trimming took 4 bases from V and 3 from J; bases not matched to a gene: 6. Germline V lookup: CDR1 SGHVS, CDR2 FNYEAQ. The chain's CDR3 is CASSSSGTGVYEQYF. CDR3 DNA sequence: TGTGCCAGCAGCTCATCCGGGACAGGGGTCTACGAGCAGTACTTC.

V gene TRBV27 combines with J gene TRBJ1-2; 10 bases agree with TRBD1. Germline V gene lookup returns CDR1 MNHEY and CDR2 SMNVEV (reference sequence). The CDR3 is 14 residues long. Trimming at V came to 5 bases and at J to 7 bases, leaving 7 bases not matched to a gene. CDR3 protein: CASSAWDRGSGYTF. CDR3 in DNA: TGTGCCAGCAGTGCATGGGACAGGGGAAGTGGCTACACCTTC.

The chain employs TRBV28 and TRBJ2-3, with D unresolved. This CDR3 comprises 16 residues. The V gene's germline CDR1 is MDHEN and CDR2 SYDVKM. The V and J ends lost 5 bases and 0 bases respectively, with 15 bases between them. The CDR3 sequence is CASSPYFLTSTDTQYF. In nucleotides, the CDR3 is TGTGCCAGCAGTCCTTACTTCCTCACGAGCACAGATACGCAGTATTTT.

This clone was detected only a few times. CDR3 nucleotides: TGTGCCAGTAGACCCGCGGGGTCTAATTCACCCCTCCACTTT. This codes for CASRPAGSNSPLHF. The chain combines TRBV19 with TRBJ1-6, with unresolved D. Germline CDR1 is LNHDA and CDR2 is SQIVND (reference sequence). V lost 6 bases, J lost 6 bases, and 12 bases lay in between. This CDR3 contains 14 residues.

This chain links TRBV4-1 with TRBJ1-1; D perhaps matches TRBD1 (5 bases). Germline-derived CDR1 and CDR2 are MGHRA and YSYEKL. V lost 0 bases, J lost 4 bases, and 12 bases lay in between. The CDR3 sequence is 15 residues long. CDR3 DNA sequence: TGCGCCAGCAGCCAAGATCGTGGTCAGGGCACTGAAGCTTTCTTT. It specifies CASSQDRGQGTEAFF.

The chain combines TRBV6-2 or TRBV6-3 with TRBJ2-1; TRBD2 might be the D (6 bases). Germline V gene data show CDR1 as MNHEY and CDR2 as SVGEGT. V was cut by 2 bases and J by 4 bases, with 12 bases left in between. The CDR3 runs 15 residues. This CDR3 reads CASSYGGLPYNEQFF. The CDR3 nucleotides read TGTGCCAGCAGTTACGGAGGGCTGCCTTACAATGAGCAGTTCTTC.

V gene TRBV30 combines with J gene TRBJ1-3; TRBD1 is a possible D gene (5 bases). CDR1 and CDR2 (germline): GTSNPN, SVGIG (reference sequence). The CDR3 is made up of 14 amino acids. V was clipped by 1 base and J by 6 bases, with 13 bases between them. In nucleotides, the CDR3 is TGTGCCTGGAGTGGTAAGGGACTGCCAAACACCATATATTTT. Its protein product is CAWSGKGLPNTIYF.

The CDR3 protein is CASSISGTGGPGYTF. As DNA, the CDR3 is TGTGCCAGCAGTATCTCCGGGACAGGGGGCCCGGGCTACACCTTC. V and J are TRBV27 and TRBJ1-2; TRBD1 matches at 12 bases. The CDR3 is 15 residues long. Germline V gene sequence: CDR1 MNHEY, CDR2 SMNVEV (reference sequence). The ends lost 5 bases at V and 8 bases at J; junction bases unmatched: 9.

The chain uses TRBV5-1 and TRBJ1-5; D uncertain. The CDR3 has 14 residues. From germline, CDR1 is SGHRS and CDR2 YFSETQ. Trimming took 4 bases from V and 5 from J, leaving 13 bases between them. Written as DNA, the CDR3 is TGCGCCAGCAGCCCTGACAATGGGCATCAGCCCCAGCATTTT. It yields the protein CASSPDNGHQPQHF.

The chain combines TRBV7-8 with TRBJ2-2, with TRBD1 identical over 10 bases. Unmatched junction bases numbered 6, after V lost 6 bases and J lost 8 bases. The CDR3 spans 14 residues. The V gene's germline CDR1 is SGHVS and CDR2 FQNEAQ. Written as DNA, the CDR3 is TGTGCCAGCAGGAGACAGGGGGCGGGAGGGGAGCTGTTTTTT. This codes for CASRRQGAGGELFF.

The gene calls are TRBV28 and TRBJ1-5; no clear D gene. The germline V and J ends were trimmed by 8 bases and 5 bases, with 10 bases remaining between them. Germline loops: CDR1 MDHEN, CDR2 SYDVKM. The CDR3 is 12 amino acids. CDR3 nucleotides: TGTGCCAGCTCTTTAAATTATCAGCCCCAGCATTTT. This gives the protein CASSLNYQPQHF.

The J gene is TRBJ1-2, the V gene TRBV19; D unclear. CDR3 size: 15 residues. V lost 7 bases and J 4 bases, leaving 19 bases between the germline ends. From germline, CDR1 is LNHDA and CDR2 SQIVND (reference sequence). This CDR3 reads CASNPGRSEGYGYTF. The CDR3 DNA reads TGTGCCAGTAACCCTGGACGGTCAGAGGGCTATGGCTACACCTTC.

The chain recombines TRBV5-6 with TRBJ1-1; TRBD1 might be the D (5 bases). The CDR3 extends over 15 amino acids. Per the germline V gene, CDR1 is SGHDT and CDR2 is YYEEEE. Trimming pared 4 bases from V and 4 bases from J, leaving 17 bases between. In nucleotides, the CDR3 is TGTGCCAGCAGCCCCTTCGACAGTTTGACCACTGAAGCTTTCTTT. Translated, it gives CASSPFDSLTTEAFF.

This chain links TRBV10-3 with TRBJ2-7; D gene unclear. This CDR3 contains 14 residues. Germline V gene lookup returns CDR1 ENHRY and CDR2 SYGVKD. V gave up 3 bases and J gave up 2 bases, with 11 bases separating them. In DNA form, the CDR3 reads TGTGCCATCAGTGAAAGACTCTCCCCCTACGAGCAGTACTTC. This translates into CAISERLSPYEQYF.

This clone was seen only a few times. This chain joins TRBV19 and TRBJ2-6; TRBD2 agrees at 13 bases. V was clipped by 7 bases and J by 0 bases; unmatched bases: 3. The V gene's germline CDR1 is LNHDA and CDR2 SQIVND (reference sequence). This CDR3 is built from 17 residues. CDR3 DNA: TGTGCCAGTACCCGGACTAGCGGGAGCTCTGGGGCCAACGTCCTGACTTTC. It is translated as CASTRTSGSSGANVLTF.

The gene calls are TRBV2 and TRBJ2-5, with D perhaps TRBD1 (5 bases). V dropped 7 bases and J dropped 5 bases, with 17 bases sitting between them. The CDR3 is made up of 14 amino acids. Germline V lookup: CDR1 SNHLY, CDR2 FYNNEI. The CDR3 DNA is TGTGCCAGCACCGGAGTTGGGGCCTGGGAGACCCAGTACTTC. The encoded protein is CASTGVGAWETQYF.

This clone was seen just once. The junction does not match germline at one end; this may be a read error. Here the CDR3 reads CASSLGGRAGYEQFF. The CDR3 coding sequence is TGTGCTAGCAGCTTGGGTGGGAGGGCCGGCTATGAGCAGTTCTTC. The chain has TRBV7-7 and TRBJ2-1; 7 bases are shared with TRBD2. In germline, CDR1 is SSHAT, CDR2 FNYEAQ (reference sequence). The CDR3 totals 15 residues. Looking up the rest from reference TRBV7-7 and TRBJ2-1 gives the full variable domain: GAGVSQSPRYKVTKRGQDVTLRCDPISSHATLYWYQQALGQGPEFLTYFNYEAQPDKSGLPSDRFSAERPEGSISTLTIQRTEQRDSAMYRCASSLGGRAGYEQFFGPGTRLTVL.

The chain is built from TRBV9 and TRBJ2-7, with D possibly being TRBD1 (6 bases). CDR3 size: 13 residues. Between the trimmed V and J ends, which lost 0 bases and 5 bases, there was a span of 9 bases. Germline V gene data show CDR1 as SGDLS and CDR2 as YYNGEE. CDR3 sequence: CASSVDRVDEQYF. DNA for the CDR3: TGTGCCAGCAGCGTAGACAGGGTCGACGAGCAGTACTTC. Using reference TRBV9 and TRBJ2-7 for the parts outside the CDR3, the full variable domain is DSGVTQTPKHLITATGQRVTLRCSPRSGDLSVYWYQQSLDQGLQFLIQYYNGEERAKGNILERFSAQQFPDLHSELNLSSLELGDSALYFCASSVDRVDEQYFGPGTRLTVT.

This chain links TRBV29-1 with TRBJ2-5; TRBD2 matches 9 bases. The ends lost 3 bases at V and 5 bases at J; junction bases unmatched: 1. Germline CDR1 reads SQVTM; CDR2 reads ANQGSEA. The length of the CDR3 is 12 residues. CDR3 in amino acids: CSVERGGETQYF. CDR3 sequence (DNA): TGCAGCGTTGAGCGGGGGGGGGAGACCCAGTACTTC.

V gene TRBV2 combines with J gene TRBJ2-7; possibly TRBD2 for D (5 bases). Deletions cut 7 bases from V and 0 bases from J, with 13 bases between. The CDR3 sequence is 14 residues long. Germline CDR1 reads SNHLY; CDR2 reads FYNNEI. CDR3 sequence reads: CASTGVAGSYEQYF. CDR3 nucleotides: TGTGCCAGCACGGGCGTCGCGGGCTCCTACGAGCAGTACTTC.